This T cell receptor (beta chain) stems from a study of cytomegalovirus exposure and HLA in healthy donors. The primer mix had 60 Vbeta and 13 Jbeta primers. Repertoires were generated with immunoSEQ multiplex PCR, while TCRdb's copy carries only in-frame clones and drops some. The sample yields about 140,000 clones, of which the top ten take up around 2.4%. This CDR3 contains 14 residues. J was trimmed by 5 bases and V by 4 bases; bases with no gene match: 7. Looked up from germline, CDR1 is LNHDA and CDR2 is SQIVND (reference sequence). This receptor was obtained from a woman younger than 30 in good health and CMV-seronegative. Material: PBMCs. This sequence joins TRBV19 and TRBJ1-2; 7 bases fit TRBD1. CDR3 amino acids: CASSTYDREYGYTF. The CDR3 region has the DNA TGTGCCAGTAGTACTTACGACAGGGAATATGGCTACACCTTC.